The 26 T cell receptor beta chains below come from one sample, sequenced in a study of blood T cell repertoires in COVID-19. Profiling relied on immunoSEQ multiplex PCR, and the TCRdb table lists in-frame clones only, not all of them. The sample holds roughly 200,000 clones, about nine tenths seen once. Sequencing was carried out using peripheral blood. The source is a man at least 80 years old with acute or convalescent COVID-19.

The chain employs TRBV29-1 and TRBJ1-5; weak D call: TRBD1 (6 bases). Trimming left V 6 bases short and J 1 base short, with 10 bases between. The germline gives CDR1 SQVTM, CDR2 ANQGSEA. CDR3 size: 13 residues. For the CDR3, the DNA is TGCAGCGTAGGGGACATAAGCAATCAGCCCCAGCATTTT. Translating gives CSVGDISNQPQHF.

This clone showed up just a few times. The V gene is TRBV18, the J gene TRBJ1-4; D is perhaps TRBD1 (6 bases). Germline CDR1 KGHSH, CDR2 LQKENI. V lost 2 bases to trimming and J lost 0 bases, with 16 bases between them. The CDR3 covers 18 residues. The CDR3 here is CASSPTSLTGPTNEKLFF. As DNA, the CDR3 is TGTGCCAGCTCACCAACGTCCCTAACAGGGCCAACTAATGAAAAACTGTTTTTT. The variable domain in full, with the rest retrieved from reference TRBV18 and TRBJ1-4, is NAGVMQNPRHLVRRRGQEARLRCSPMKGHSHVYWYRQLPEEGLKFMVYLQKENIIDESGMPKERFSAEFPKEGPSILRIQQVVRGDSAAYFCASSPTSLTGPTNEKLFFGSGTQLSVL.

This clone was detected once. This CDR3 is CASSPGRRGYNEQFF. In DNA, the CDR3 is TGTGCCAGCAGCCCCGGCCGAAGGGGGTACAATGAGCAGTTCTTC. The chain is built from TRBV7-2 and TRBJ2-1, with a tentative D call TRBD1 (6 bases). CDR1 SGHTA and CDR2 FQGNSA come from the germline V gene. The CDR3 runs to 15 residues. V lost 5 bases, J lost 4 bases, and 15 bases lay in between.

The chain combines TRBV5-6 with TRBJ2-7; TRBD2 agrees at 7 bases. V gave up 4 bases and J gave up 0 bases; unmatched junction bases: 4. Germline assignment: CDR1 SGHDT and CDR2 YYEEEE. The CDR3 covers 14 residues. CDR3 nucleotide sequence: TGTGCCAGCAGCCCAGGACTAGGCTCCTACGAGCAGTACGTC. Translating gives CASSPGLGSYEQYV.

This sequence joins TRBV24-1 and TRBJ1-4; 9 bases line up with TRBD1. J gave up 7 bases and V 7 bases, and 12 bases lay outside the gene matches. The germline V gene encodes CDR1 KGHDR and CDR2 SFDVKD. This CDR3 is built from 16 residues. The CDR3 is CATSKGSRTGAEKLFF. The DNA of the CDR3 is TGTGCCACCAGCAAAGGGAGCAGGACAGGGGCTGAAAAACTGTTTTTT.

This chain uses TRBV11-2 with TRBJ2-5; TRBD2 agrees at 7 bases. CDR3 size: 14 residues. V lost 4 bases to trimming and J lost 5 bases; unmatched junction nucleotides: 7. Germline values: CDR1 SGHAT, CDR2 FQNNGV. Here the CDR3 DNA reads TGTGCCAGCAGCTGGGCTCAGGGAGGGGAGACCCAGTACTTC. Amino acid sequence: CASSWAQGGETQYF.

This chain joins TRBV5-1 and TRBJ1-5; the match to TRBD1 covers 8 bases. CDR1 SGHRS and CDR2 YFSETQ come from the germline V gene. CDR3 length equals 16 residues. With V trimmed by 4 bases and J by 2 bases, 8 bases remained unmatched. The CDR3 spells CASSVGDRLGNQPQHF. The CDR3 coding sequence is TGCGCCAGCAGCGTGGGGGACAGGCTCGGCAATCAGCCCCAGCATTTT. Together with reference TRBV5-1 and TRBJ1-5, the CDR3 gives the full variable domain: KAGVTQTPRYLIKTRGQQVTLSCSPISGHRSVSWYQQTPGQGLQFLFEYFSETQRNKGNFPGRFSGRQFSNSRSEMNVSTLELGDSALYLCASSVGDRLGNQPQHFGDGTRLSIL.

The DNA of the CDR3 is TGTGCTAGTGGTCAAGGGGGATGGGACAATCAGCCCCAGCATTTT. This sequence encodes CASGQGGWDNQPQHF. This chain links TRBV12-5 with TRBJ1-5; a possible D gene is TRBD1 (6 bases). V was pared by 5 bases and J by 3 bases, with 14 bases between. The CDR3 is 15 amino acids. Germline CDR1 is LGHNT and CDR2 is FRNRAP.

This chain uses TRBV6-5 with TRBJ2-7, with 8 bases lining up with TRBD1. The CDR3 has 15 residues. Unmatched junction bases numbered 5, after V lost 2 bases and J lost 2 bases. Per germline, CDR1 MNHEY and CDR2 SVGAGI. The DNA for the CDR3 is TGTGCCAGCAGTTACGATGGGACAGGCACCTACGAGCAGTACGTC. Its translation: CASSYDGTGTYEQYV.

In its sample, this clone was seen a few times. The chain couples TRBV5-1 to TRBJ2-7, with D perhaps matching TRBD1 (6 bases). Per germline, CDR1 SGHRS and CDR2 YFSETQ. CDR3 size: 16 residues. The V and J ends lost 4 bases and 2 bases respectively, with 19 bases between them. CDR3 loop: CASSPGLGTTTYEQYF. The CDR3 DNA is TGCGCCAGCAGCCCCGGGTTGGGGACAACAACCTACGAGCAGTACTTC.

V and J are TRBV18 and TRBJ2-7, with D possibly being TRBD1 (6 bases). The ends were cut back, 4 bases at V and 2 bases at J, with 9 bases in the middle. This CDR3 spans 13 amino acids. Germline values: CDR1 KGHSH, CDR2 LQKENI. The CDR3 here is CASSRDTTYEQYF. The CDR3 coding sequence is TGTGCCAGCTCACGGGACACCACCTACGAGCAGTACTTC.

This chain joins TRBV5-6 and TRBJ2-1; 10 nucleotides agree with TRBD2. The CDR3 has 14 residues. Germline V gene lookup returns CDR1 SGHDT and CDR2 YYEEEE. V lost 7 bases and J lost 8; bases outside the gene matches: 9. Written as DNA, the CDR3 is TGTGCCAGCTCTACTAGCGGGACGGTACATGAGCAGTTCTTC. Translation gives CASSTSGTVHEQFF. Complete variable domain (other parts from reference TRBV5-6 and TRBJ2-1): DAGVTQSPTHLIKTRGQQVTLRCSPKSGHDTVSWYQQALGQGPQFIFQYYEEEERQRGNFPDRFSGHQFPNYSSELNVNALLLGDSALYLCASSTSGTVHEQFFGPGTRLTVL.

The V gene is TRBV3-1 (or the pseudogene TRBV3-2), the J gene TRBJ2-1; 8 bases match TRBD2. Germline V lookup: CDR1 LGHDT, CDR2 YNNKEL (reference sequence). J was trimmed by 0 bases and V by 2 bases; bases with no gene match: 0. The CDR3 loop spans 15 amino acids. The CDR3 reads CASSQSGSSYNEQFF. The DNA for the CDR3 is TGTGCCAGCAGCCAAAGCGGGAGCTCCTACAATGAGCAGTTCTTC.

The chain recombines TRBV15 with TRBJ1-2, with 7 bases lining up with TRBD1. Looked up from germline, CDR1 is LNHNV and CDR2 is YYDKDF (reference sequence). There are 13 residues in the CDR3. With V trimmed by 4 bases and J by 8 bases, 7 bases remained unmatched. CDR3 sequence reads: CATSNRDRGGYTF. The CDR3 DNA sequence: TGTGCCACCAGCAACCGGGACAGAGGAGGCTACACCTTC.

This clone was found once. The CDR3 sequence: CASSQQANEQFF. For the CDR3, the DNA is TGTGCCAGCAGCCAACAGGCGAATGAGCAGTTCTTC. V gene TRBV7-3 combines with J gene TRBJ2-1, with a weak D call TRBD1 (5 bases). CDR1 and CDR2 from the germline V gene are SGHTA and FQGTGA. V was pared by 5 bases and J by 7 bases, with 9 bases between. The CDR3 has 12 residues.

The count of this clone is one. This chain joins TRBV27 and TRBJ1-5, with 7 bases matching TRBD1. Looked up from germline, CDR1 is MNHEY and CDR2 is SMNVEV (reference sequence). This CDR3 region has 15 residues. Unmatched junction bases numbered 5, after V lost 6 bases and J lost 0 bases. Here the CDR3 reads CASRTDRASNQPQHF. CDR3 nucleotide sequence: TGTGCCAGCAGAACAGACAGGGCTAGCAATCAGCCCCAGCATTTT.

DNA of the CDR3: TGCGCCAGCAGCTTGGCTGCAGGGGACCATAACTATGGCTACACCTTC. This encodes CASSLAAGDHNYGYTF. The chain is built from TRBV5-1 and TRBJ1-2; weak D call: TRBD1 (6 bases). From germline, CDR1 is SGHRS and CDR2 YFSETQ. This CDR3 is 16 amino acids long. Trimming left V 0 bases short and J 1 base short, with 13 bases between.

In DNA, the CDR3 is TGTGCCAGCAGCTTAGCACTAAGTCTTGAGTCGGAGACCCAGTACTTC. Residues: CASSLALSLESETQYF. The chain employs TRBV11-3 and TRBJ2-5; D gene uncertain. Germline loops: CDR1 SGHNT, CDR2 YENEEA. The CDR3 length is 16 residues. V lost 1 base and J lost 5, with 17 bases in between.

This clone occurred once. The chain has TRBV7-6 and TRBJ2-5; 7 nucleotides align to TRBD2. The CDR3 consists of 14 residues. The V gene end was trimmed by 6 bases and the J gene end by 9 bases; junction bases not matched to a gene: 13. Per germline, CDR1 SGHVS and CDR2 FNYEAQ. CDR3: CASSSDRGRGAQYF. For the CDR3, the DNA is TGTGCCAGCAGTTCAGACCGAGGTCGGGGGGCCCAGTACTTC.

The chain combines TRBV4-1 with TRBJ2-7; the D is unclear. The CDR3 loop spans 15 amino acids. Germline values: CDR1 MGHRA, CDR2 YSYEKL. The ends were cut back, 4 bases at V and 0 bases at J, with 13 bases in the middle. CDR3 sequence reads: CASSLSGGFSYEQYF. CDR3 DNA sequence: TGCGCCAGCAGCCTATCCGGCGGATTCTCCTACGAGCAGTACTTC.

The sample holds one count of this clone. The chain links TRBV6-1 to TRBJ2-2, with D possibly matching TRBD1 (5 bases). V was clipped by 2 bases and J by 4 bases, with 11 bases between them. The V gene's germline CDR1 is MNHNS and CDR2 SASEGT. The CDR3 is 15 amino acids. As DNA, the CDR3 is TGTGCCAGCAGTGAAAGCAGGGTGGGCACCGGGGAGCTGTTTTTT. Translating it yields CASSESRVGTGELFF.

This sequence joins TRBV24-1 and TRBJ2-2; D may be TRBD2 (5 bases). The CDR3 runs 14 residues. The V and J ends lost 4 bases and 5 bases respectively, with 10 bases between them. Germline loops: CDR1 KGHDR, CDR2 SFDVKD. The CDR3 DNA follows: TGTGCCACCAGTGACCCCCGGGGTACCGGGGAGCTGTTTTTT. Encoded protein: CATSDPRGTGELFF.

V usage is TRBV6-5 and J usage is TRBJ2-7; D unresolved. V dropped 7 bases and J dropped 1 base, with 11 bases sitting between them. Germline values: CDR1 MNHEY, CDR2 SVGAGI. The CDR3 has 13 residues. The CDR3 is CASTGFTSYEQYV. The CDR3 region has the DNA TGTGCCAGCACAGGTTTTACTTCCTACGAGCAGTACGTC.

The chain combines TRBV6-5 with TRBJ1-1, with a weak D call TRBD1 (6 bases). Between the trimmed V and J ends, which lost 4 bases and 9 bases, there was a span of 18 bases. This CDR3 comprises 14 residues. Per germline, CDR1 MNHEY and CDR2 SVGAGI. This CDR3 is CASSSGTGMGKAFF. CDR3 coding DNA: TGTGCCAGCAGTTCGGGAACAGGGATGGGTAAAGCTTTCTTT.

The rearrangement joins TRBV3-1 (or the pseudogene TRBV3-2) to TRBJ2-2; TRBD2 matches 13 bases. V dropped 2 bases and J dropped 6; count of bases not matched to a gene: 3. This CDR3 comprises 16 residues. Germline CDR1 LGHDT, CDR2 YNNKEL (reference sequence). The CDR3 sequence: CASSQPTSGRAGELFF. CDR3 bases: TGTGCCAGCAGCCAACCTACTAGCGGGAGGGCCGGGGAGCTGTTTTTT.

As concerns this clone: The same CDR3 also results from other DNA sequences found in this sample. This chain uses TRBV19 with TRBJ2-5, with a weak D call TRBD2 (5 bases). Trimming pared 3 bases from V and 1 base from J, leaving 6 bases between. The CDR3 has 13 residues. CDR1 and CDR2 from the germline V gene are LNHDA and SQIVND (reference sequence). The CDR3: CASSIGGQETQYF. The CDR3 region has the DNA TGTGCCAGTAGTATTGGAGGCCAAGAGACCCAGTACTTC.